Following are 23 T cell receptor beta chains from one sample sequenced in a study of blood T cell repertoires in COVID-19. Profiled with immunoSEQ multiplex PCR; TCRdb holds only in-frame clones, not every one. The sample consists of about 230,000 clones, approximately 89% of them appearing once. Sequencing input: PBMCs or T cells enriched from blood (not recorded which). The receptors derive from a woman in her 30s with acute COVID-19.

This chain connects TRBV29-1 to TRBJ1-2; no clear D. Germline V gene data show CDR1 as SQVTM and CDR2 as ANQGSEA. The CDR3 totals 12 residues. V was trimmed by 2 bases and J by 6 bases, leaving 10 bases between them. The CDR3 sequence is CSVETQVHGYTF. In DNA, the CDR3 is TGCAGCGTTGAAACCCAGGTCCATGGCTACACCTTC.

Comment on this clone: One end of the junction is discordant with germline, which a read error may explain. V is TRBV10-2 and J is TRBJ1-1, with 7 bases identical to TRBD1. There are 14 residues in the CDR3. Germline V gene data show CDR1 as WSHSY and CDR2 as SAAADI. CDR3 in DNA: TGCGCCAGCCGTGAGGGGGGACAGAGCGCTGAAGCTTTCTTT. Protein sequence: CASREGGQSAEAFF.

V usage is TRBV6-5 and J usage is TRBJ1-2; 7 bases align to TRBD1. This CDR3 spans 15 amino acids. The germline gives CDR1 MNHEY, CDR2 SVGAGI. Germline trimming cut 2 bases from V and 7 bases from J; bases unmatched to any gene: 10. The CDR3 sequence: CASSYGPDQGGGYTF. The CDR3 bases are TGTGCCAGCAGTTACGGTCCGGACCAGGGGGGTGGCTACACCTTC.

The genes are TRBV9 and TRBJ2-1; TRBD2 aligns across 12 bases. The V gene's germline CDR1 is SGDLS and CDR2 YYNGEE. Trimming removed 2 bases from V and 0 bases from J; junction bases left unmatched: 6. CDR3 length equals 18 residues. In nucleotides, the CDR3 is TGTGCCAGCAGCGTCCCTACTAGCGGGGGGAGCTCCTACAATGAGCAGTTCTTC. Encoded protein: CASSVPTSGGSSYNEQFF.

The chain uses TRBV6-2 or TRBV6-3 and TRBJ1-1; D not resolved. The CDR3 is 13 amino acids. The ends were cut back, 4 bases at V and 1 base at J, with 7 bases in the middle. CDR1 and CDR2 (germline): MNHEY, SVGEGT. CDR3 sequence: CASSSWRNTEAFF. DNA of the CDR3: TGTGCCAGCAGTTCCTGGAGGAACACTGAAGCTTTCTTT.

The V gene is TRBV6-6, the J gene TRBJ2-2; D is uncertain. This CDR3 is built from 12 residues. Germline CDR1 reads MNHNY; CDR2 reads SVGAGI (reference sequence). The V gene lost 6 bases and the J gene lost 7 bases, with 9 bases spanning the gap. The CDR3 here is CASSFQYGELFF. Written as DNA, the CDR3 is TGTGCCAGCAGCTTCCAGTACGGGGAGCTGTTTTTT.

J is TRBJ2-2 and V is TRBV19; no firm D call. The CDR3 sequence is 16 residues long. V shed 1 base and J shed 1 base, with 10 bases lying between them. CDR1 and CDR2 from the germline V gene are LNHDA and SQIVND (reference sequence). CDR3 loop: CASSIGPTRNTGELFF. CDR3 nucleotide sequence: TGTGCCAGTAGTATAGGTCCTACGAGGAACACCGGGGAGCTGTTTTTT.

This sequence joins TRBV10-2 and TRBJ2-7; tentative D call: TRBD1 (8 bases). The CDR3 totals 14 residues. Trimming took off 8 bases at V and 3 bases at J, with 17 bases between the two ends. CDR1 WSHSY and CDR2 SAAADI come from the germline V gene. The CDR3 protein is CASGGGDRGYEQYF. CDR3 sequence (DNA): TGCGCCAGCGGGGGGGGAGACAGGGGCTACGAGCAGTACTTC.

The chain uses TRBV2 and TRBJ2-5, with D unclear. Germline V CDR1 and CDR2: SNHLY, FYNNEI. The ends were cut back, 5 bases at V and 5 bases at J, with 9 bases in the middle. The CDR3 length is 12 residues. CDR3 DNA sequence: TGTGCCAGCAGTAAGACTGGGGAGACCCAGTACTTC. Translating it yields CASSKTGETQYF.

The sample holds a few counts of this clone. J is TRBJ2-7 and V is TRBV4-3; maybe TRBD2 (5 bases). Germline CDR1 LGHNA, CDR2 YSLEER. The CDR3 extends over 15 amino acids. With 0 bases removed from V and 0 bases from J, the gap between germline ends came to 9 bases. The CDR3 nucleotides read TGCGCCAGCAGCCAAGATCCAGCGGACTCCTACGAGCAGTACTTC. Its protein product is CASSQDPADSYEQYF.

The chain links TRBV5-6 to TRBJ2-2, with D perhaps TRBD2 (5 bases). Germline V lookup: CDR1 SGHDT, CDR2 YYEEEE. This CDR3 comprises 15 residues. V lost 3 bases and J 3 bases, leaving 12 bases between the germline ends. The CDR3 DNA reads TGTGCCAGCAGCTCGAAGGACTTCTACACCGGGGAGCTGTTTTTT. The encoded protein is CASSSKDFYTGELFF. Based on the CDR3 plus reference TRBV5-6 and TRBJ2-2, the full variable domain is DAGVTQSPTHLIKTRGQQVTLRCSPKSGHDTVSWYQQALGQGPQFIFQYYEEEERQRGNFPDRFSGHQFPNYSSELNVNALLLGDSALYLCASSSKDFYTGELFFGEGSRLTVL.

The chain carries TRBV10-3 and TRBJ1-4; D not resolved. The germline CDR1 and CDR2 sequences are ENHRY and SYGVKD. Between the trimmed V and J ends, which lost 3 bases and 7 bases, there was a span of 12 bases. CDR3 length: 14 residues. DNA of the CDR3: TGTGCCATCAGTGAATCGGGGTTGAGTGAAAAACTGTTTTTT. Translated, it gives CAISESGLSEKLFF.

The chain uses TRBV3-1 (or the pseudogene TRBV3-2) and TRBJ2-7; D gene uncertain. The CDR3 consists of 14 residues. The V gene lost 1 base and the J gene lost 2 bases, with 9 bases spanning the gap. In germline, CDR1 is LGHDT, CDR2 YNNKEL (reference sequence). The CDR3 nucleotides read TGTGCCAGCAGCCAAGGGGCCACAGCCTACGAGCAGTACTTC. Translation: CASSQGATAYEQYF.

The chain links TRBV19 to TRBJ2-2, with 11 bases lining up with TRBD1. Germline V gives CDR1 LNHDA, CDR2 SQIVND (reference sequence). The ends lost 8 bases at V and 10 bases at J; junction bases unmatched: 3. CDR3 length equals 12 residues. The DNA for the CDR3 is TGTGCCAGTTGGACAGGGGGCGAGGAGCTGTTTTTT. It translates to CASWTGGEELFF.

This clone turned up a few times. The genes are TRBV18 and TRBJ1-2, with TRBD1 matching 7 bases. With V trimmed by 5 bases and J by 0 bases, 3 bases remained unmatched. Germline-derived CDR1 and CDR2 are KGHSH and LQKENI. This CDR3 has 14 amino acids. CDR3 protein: CASSDRDANYGYTF. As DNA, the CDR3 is TGTGCCAGCTCAGACAGGGATGCTAACTATGGCTACACCTTC.

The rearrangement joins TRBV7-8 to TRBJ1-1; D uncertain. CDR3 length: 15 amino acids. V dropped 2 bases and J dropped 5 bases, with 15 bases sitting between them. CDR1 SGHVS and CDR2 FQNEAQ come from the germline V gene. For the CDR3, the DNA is TGTGCCAGCAGCTTATTAACCCCCTGGGAGACTGAAGCTTTCTTT. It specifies CASSLLTPWETEAFF. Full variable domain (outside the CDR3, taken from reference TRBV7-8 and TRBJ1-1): GAGVSQSPRYKVAKRGQDVALRCDPISGHVSLFWYQQALGQGPEFLTYFQNEAQLDKSGLPSDRFFAERPEGSVSTLKIQRTQQEDSAVYLCASSLLTPWETEAFFGQGTRLTVV.

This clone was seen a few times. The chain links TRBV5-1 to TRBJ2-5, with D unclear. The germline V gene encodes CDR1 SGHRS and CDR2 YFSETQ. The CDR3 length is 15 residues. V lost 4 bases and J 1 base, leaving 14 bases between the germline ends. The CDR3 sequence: CASSPQPTLQETQYF. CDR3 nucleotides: TGCGCCAGCAGCCCCCAACCGACACTCCAAGAGACCCAGTACTTC.

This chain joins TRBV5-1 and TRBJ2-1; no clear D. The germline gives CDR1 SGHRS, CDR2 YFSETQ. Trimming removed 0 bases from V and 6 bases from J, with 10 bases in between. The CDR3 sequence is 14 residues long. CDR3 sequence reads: CASSLDAPPNEQFF. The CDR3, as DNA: TGCGCCAGCAGCTTGGATGCGCCTCCCAATGAGCAGTTCTTC.

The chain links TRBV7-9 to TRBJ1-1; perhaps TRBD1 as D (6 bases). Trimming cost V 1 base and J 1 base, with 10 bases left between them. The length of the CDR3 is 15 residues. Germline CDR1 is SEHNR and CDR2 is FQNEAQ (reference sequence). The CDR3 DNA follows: TGTGCCAGCAGCTTAGAACAGACAGGGAACACTGAAGCTTTCTTT. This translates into CASSLEQTGNTEAFF.

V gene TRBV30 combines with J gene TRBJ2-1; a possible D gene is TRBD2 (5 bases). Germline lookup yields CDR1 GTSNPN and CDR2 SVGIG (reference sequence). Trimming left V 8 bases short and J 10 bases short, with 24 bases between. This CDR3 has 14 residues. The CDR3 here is CAARRVLATPEQFF. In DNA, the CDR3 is TGTGCCGCGCGACGCGTCCTAGCCACACCCGAGCAGTTCTTC. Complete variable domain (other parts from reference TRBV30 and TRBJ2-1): SQTIHQWPATLVQPVGSPLSLECTVEGTSNPNLYWYRQAAGRGLQLLFYSVGIGQISSEVPQNLSASRPQDRQFILSSKKLLLSDSGFYLCAARRVLATPEQFFGPGTRLTVL.

Here the CDR3 reads CASMRNRVEQYF. The CDR3 DNA reads as TGTGCCAGCATGAGAAACAGAGTAGAGCAGTACTTC. V and J are TRBV28 and TRBJ2-7; unclear D gene. The CDR3 runs 12 residues. CDR1 is MDHEN and CDR2 is SYDVKM in the germline V gene. With 7 bases removed from V and 7 bases from J, the gap between germline ends came to 14 bases.

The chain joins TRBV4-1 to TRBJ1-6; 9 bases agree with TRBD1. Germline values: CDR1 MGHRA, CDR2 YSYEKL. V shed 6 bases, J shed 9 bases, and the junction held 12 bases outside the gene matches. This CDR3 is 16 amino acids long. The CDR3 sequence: CASRRGMTGGLSPLHF. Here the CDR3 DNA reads TGCGCCAGCAGAAGGGGAATGACAGGGGGGCTTTCACCCCTCCACTTT.

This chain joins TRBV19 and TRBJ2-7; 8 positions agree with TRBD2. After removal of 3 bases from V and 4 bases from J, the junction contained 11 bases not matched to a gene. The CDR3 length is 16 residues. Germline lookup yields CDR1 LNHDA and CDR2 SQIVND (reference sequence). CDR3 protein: CASSIYPSGGLYEQYF. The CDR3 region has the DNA TGTGCCAGTAGTATCTATCCCAGCGGGGGTTTATACGAGCAGTACTTC.